Shown below are 27 T cell receptor beta chains from a single sample sequenced in a study of cytomegalovirus exposure and HLA in healthy donors. This PCR relied on a set of 60 Vbeta primers and 13 Jbeta primers. Generated by immunoSEQ multiplex PCR, the TCRdb table keeps only in-frame clones and is missing some. This sample carries 150,000 to 200,000 clones, around 80% of them seen once, and the ten largest clones take over 4.5%. Sequencing used PBMCs. The receptors here all came from a male donor in good health and CMV-seronegative.

The chain uses TRBV9 and TRBJ2-1, with 11 bases fitting TRBD2. The CDR3 runs to 15 residues. V was pared by 4 bases and J by 9 bases, with 9 bases of the junction left unmatched. Germline values: CDR1 SGDLS, CDR2 YYNGEE. CDR3 sequence: CASSTHSGRAGEQFF. CDR3 sequence (DNA): TGTGCCAGCAGCACCCATAGCGGGAGGGCCGGTGAGCAGTTCTTC.

The V and J genes are TRBV5-1 and TRBJ2-7; TRBD1 matches 7 bases. Germline trimming cut 3 bases from V and 6 bases from J; bases unmatched to any gene: 15. Per germline, CDR1 SGHRS and CDR2 YFSETQ. CDR3 length: 16 residues. The CDR3 sequence: CASSSGISQGVGEQYF. Written as DNA, the CDR3 is TGCGCCAGCAGCTCTGGGATTAGCCAGGGGGTAGGCGAGCAGTACTTC.

The genes are TRBV28 and TRBJ1-5; TRBD1 is a possible D gene (5 bases). Trimming stripped 7 bases from V and 11 bases from J, with 18 bases between. The germline V gene has CDR1 MDHEN and CDR2 SYDVKM. The CDR3 contains 13 residues. This CDR3 is CASKVGGTGSQHF. For the CDR3, the DNA is TGTGCCAGCAAGGTCGGGGGTACTGGTTCCCAGCATTTT.

This chain uses TRBV27 with TRBJ2-3; 8 bases align to TRBD2. Per the germline V gene, CDR1 is MNHEY and CDR2 is SMNVEV (reference sequence). The CDR3 spans 14 residues. V lost 3 bases and J lost 3; bases outside the gene matches: 2. The CDR3 protein is CASSFGLATDTQYF. CDR3 nucleotides: TGTGCCAGCAGTTTTGGACTAGCTACAGATACGCAGTATTTT.

The J gene is TRBJ1-2, the V gene TRBV27; 9 nucleotides match TRBD1. The CDR3 has 13 amino acids. V was pared by 6 bases and J by 6 bases, with 5 bases of the junction left unmatched. Germline CDR1 reads MNHEY; CDR2 reads SMNVEV (reference sequence). The CDR3 DNA sequence: TGTGCCAGCAGACAGAGACAGGGGGATGGCTACACCTTC. Its translation is CASRQRQGDGYTF.

The rearrangement links TRBV6-5 to TRBJ2-1, with a weak D call TRBD1 (6 bases). Trimming took 6 bases from V and 5 from J, leaving 8 bases between them. This CDR3 region has 12 residues. From germline, CDR1 is MNHEY and CDR2 SVGAGI. CDR3 region: CASRGANNEQFF. For the CDR3, the DNA is TGTGCCAGCAGGGGGGCCAACAATGAGCAGTTCTTC.

The chain couples TRBV4-1 to TRBJ1-2, with D unresolved. The CDR3 runs 15 residues. The germline gives CDR1 MGHRA, CDR2 YSYEKL. Between the trimmed V and J ends, which lost 3 bases and 3 bases, there was a span of 14 bases. CDR3 sequence (DNA): TGCGCCAGCAGCCAGGAACCGGGGTCCTACTATGGCTACACCTTC. This codes for CASSQEPGSYYGYTF.

Concerning this clone itself: Germline is not matched at one junction end, which may reflect a read error. V gene TRBV7-7 combines with J gene TRBJ2-1; D gene unclear. The CDR3 extends over 12 amino acids. Germline-derived CDR1 and CDR2 are SSHAT and FNYEAQ (reference sequence). Here the CDR3 DNA reads TGTGCCAGCAGCTTAGCCGGCGGCCCAGCCGTCTTC. Its protein is CASSLAGGPAVF.

This clone was seen a handful of times. The genes are TRBV21-1 and TRBJ1-4; TRBD1, as called in the table, went unchecked against the DNA. TRBV21-1 is given as a pseudogene. The CDR3 runs 15 residues. CDR3 residues: CASSKPGQGNEKLFF. The CDR3 bases are TGTGCCAGCAGCAAGCCGGGACAGGGGAATGAAAAACTGTTTTTT.

A note on this clone: A read error may account for a junction end that differs from germline. The rearrangement joins TRBV19 to TRBJ2-1, with 9 bases aligning to TRBD1. Germline V lookup: CDR1 LNHDA, CDR2 SQIVND (reference sequence). This CDR3 is built from 15 residues. The DNA for the CDR3 is TGTGCCAGTAGTATAACAGGGGGCTCCTCCAATGAGCAGTTCTTC. Protein: CASSITGGSSNEQFF.

This chain uses TRBV18 with TRBJ2-5; 9 bases align to TRBD2. The CDR3 sequence is 14 residues long. The V gene's germline CDR1 is KGHSH and CDR2 LQKENI. J lost 3 bases, V lost 1 base, and 0 bases had no gene match. In DNA form, the CDR3 reads TGTGCCAGCTCACCACAGCGGGGGGAAGAGACCCAGTACTTC. It specifies CASSPQRGEETQYF.

In this sample, this clone turned up once. This same CDR3 is encoded by further DNA sequences in the sample. CDR3 in amino acids: CASSIGPNTEAFF. As DNA, the CDR3 is TGTGCCAGTAGTATAGGGCCAAACACTGAAGCTTTCTTT. V usage is TRBV19 and J usage is TRBJ1-1; D is unclear. CDR1 is LNHDA and CDR2 is SQIVND in the germline V gene (reference sequence). The CDR3 spans 13 residues. The V end lost 1 base, the J end lost 2 bases, and 5 bases lay between the germline ends.

This chain joins TRBV19 and TRBJ1-1; no definite D call. This CDR3 contains 13 residues. The ends were cut back, 4 bases at V and 1 base at J, with 7 bases in the middle. Germline CDR1 LNHDA, CDR2 SQIVND (reference sequence). The CDR3 loop is CASSKGGNTEAFF. The CDR3 DNA reads as TGTGCCAGTAGTAAAGGAGGGAACACTGAAGCTTTCTTT.

This clone was found many times. The chain uses TRBV7-3 and TRBJ1-1, with D tentatively TRBD1 (5 bases). CDR1 and CDR2 (germline): SGHTA, FQGTGA. V shed 5 bases and J shed 6 bases, with 13 bases lying between them. The CDR3 is 13 amino acids. The CDR3 is CASSRGGKAEAFF. For the CDR3, the DNA is TGTGCCAGCAGCCGGGGGGGGAAGGCTGAAGCTTTCTTT. Looking up the rest from reference TRBV7-3 and TRBJ1-1 gives the full variable domain: GAGVSQTPSNKVTEKGKYVELRCDPISGHTALYWYRQSLGQGPEFLIYFQGTGAADDSGLPNDRFFAVRPEGSVSTLKIQRTERGDSAVYLCASSRGGKAEAFFGQGTRLTVV.

V and J are TRBV15 and TRBJ2-1; a possible D gene is TRBD2 (5 bases). The CDR3 has 15 residues. Deletions cut 2 bases from V and 0 bases from J, with 8 bases between. Germline V lookup: CDR1 LNHNV, CDR2 YYDKDF (reference sequence). The CDR3 nucleotides are TGTGCCACCAGCAGAAGGACTGTCTCCTACAATGAGCAGTTCTTC. Protein: CATSRRTVSYNEQFF.

The J gene is TRBJ1-3, the V gene TRBV5-8; D perhaps matches TRBD1 (6 bases). The V gene's germline CDR1 is SGHTS and CDR2 YDEGEE. The CDR3 has 14 residues. Trimming cost V 5 bases and J 6 bases, with 15 bases left between them. CDR3 in amino acids: CASRADRLVNTIYF. In DNA form, the CDR3 reads TGTGCCAGCAGGGCTGACAGGCTGGTAAACACCATATATTTT.

The chain has TRBV5-1 and TRBJ2-5, with a tentative D call TRBD2 (5 bases). The CDR3 extends over 15 amino acids. The V end lost 4 bases, the J end lost 4 bases, and 17 bases lay between the germline ends. CDR1 is SGHRS, CDR2 YFSETQ, per germline. DNA of the CDR3: TGCGCCAGCAGCCCTCAGCGGACCCGCGGAGAGACCCAGTACTTC. This sequence encodes CASSPQRTRGETQYF.

This clone was recorded only once. The rearrangement links TRBV7-2 to TRBJ1-5; 8 nucleotides agree with TRBD1. The CDR3 length is 13 residues. Germline values: CDR1 SGHTA, CDR2 FQGNSA. V was pared by 4 bases and J by 7 bases, with 3 bases of the junction left unmatched. The chain's CDR3 is CASSSRQGQPQHF. As DNA, the CDR3 is TGTGCCAGCAGCTCTCGACAGGGGCAGCCCCAGCATTTT.

The V and J genes are TRBV6-5 and TRBJ1-2; TRBD1 matches at 7 bases. Trimming took 8 bases from V and 6 from J; bases not matched to a gene: 12. The CDR3 extends over 14 amino acids. CDR1 and CDR2 (germline): MNHEY, SVGAGI. The CDR3 bases are TGTGCCAGCTGTGACAGGGCCAACTACGATGGCTACACCTTC. This gives the protein CASCDRANYDGYTF.

The chain combines TRBV6-6 with TRBJ1-6, with a possible D match to TRBD1 (5 bases). CDR3 length: 16 amino acids. Per the germline V gene, CDR1 is MNHNY and CDR2 is SVGAGI (reference sequence). V shed 8 bases and J shed 0 bases, with 14 bases lying between them. In nucleotides, the CDR3 is TGTGCCAGCGTCACAGGTTTAGCCTCCTATAATTCACCCCTCCACTTT. Translation: CASVTGLASYNSPLHF.

The rearrangement links TRBV7-2 to TRBJ2-7; 7 nucleotides align to TRBD1. This CDR3 contains 15 residues. Germline V gene lookup returns CDR1 SGHTA and CDR2 FQGNSA. Trimming took 5 bases from V and 6 from J; bases not matched to a gene: 13. Here the CDR3 reads CASSMGQRALAEQYF. Here the CDR3 DNA reads TGTGCCAGCAGCATGGGACAGCGTGCTCTGGCCGAGCAGTACTTC.

The chain uses TRBV5-1 and TRBJ2-2; D unclear. Germline values: CDR1 SGHRS, CDR2 YFSETQ. Trimming shortened V by 5 bases and J by 1 base, and 12 bases separated the two germline ends. This CDR3 has 15 residues. This CDR3 is CASSGNAGNTGELFF. In DNA, the CDR3 is TGCGCCAGCAGTGGAAACGCAGGGAACACCGGGGAGCTGTTTTTT.

This clone has more than one count but fewer than ten. This rearrangement joins TRBV2 to TRBJ2-2; D may be TRBD2 (6 bases). This CDR3 is 13 amino acids long. Trimming stripped 8 bases from V and 2 bases from J, with 9 bases between. CDR1 SNHLY and CDR2 FYNNEI come from the germline V gene. CDR3 in amino acids: CASRDSNTGELFF. The CDR3 DNA reads as TGTGCCAGCCGGGACTCTAACACCGGGGAGCTGTTTTTT.

The chain employs TRBV5-1 and TRBJ2-7; 9 nucleotides align to TRBD1. The V segment lost 4 bases and the J segment 0 bases; nucleotides outside the gene matches: 8. The CDR3 sequence is 16 residues long. From germline, CDR1 is SGHRS and CDR2 YFSETQ. CDR3 sequence: CASSVGQGKFSYEQYF. CDR3 coding DNA: TGCGCCAGCAGCGTGGGACAGGGAAAATTCTCCTACGAGCAGTACTTC.

This clone has a handful of counts. The chain carries TRBV6-4 and TRBJ2-1; TRBD2 matches at 13 bases. V gave up 8 bases and J gave up 9 bases; unmatched junction bases: 10. CDR1 is MRHNA and CDR2 is SNTAGT in the germline V gene. This CDR3 spans 15 amino acids. CDR3 bases: TGTGCCAGCTCCAAACTAGCGGGGGGGCCTAGTGAGCAGTTCTTC. Its protein is CASSKLAGGPSEQFF.

This chain connects TRBV11-2 to TRBJ2-7; tentative D call: TRBD2 (6 bases). Germline V lookup: CDR1 SGHAT, CDR2 FQNNGV. Deletions cut 1 base from V and 0 bases from J, with 13 bases between. The CDR3 is 16 residues long. For the CDR3, the DNA is TGTGCCAGCAGCTTAGGCGGTCCGACTAGCTCCTACGAGCAGTACTTC. It specifies CASSLGGPTSSYEQYF.

The V call is TRBV27, the J call TRBJ1-1; D possibly corresponds to TRBD1 (5 bases). V was shortened by 4 bases and J by 2 bases, with 17 bases between the two germline ends. CDR1 is MNHEY, CDR2 SMNVEV, per germline (reference sequence). The CDR3 spans 16 residues. In nucleotides, the CDR3 is TGTGCCAGCAGTTGGCGGCGGGGCGGAACAAACACTGAAGCTTTCTTT. Translated, it gives CASSWRRGGTNTEAFF.